A selection of T cell receptor beta chains follows, all from one sample in a study of cytomegalovirus exposure and HLA in healthy donors. Produced via immunoSEQ multiplex PCR; TCRdb's table is partial and in-frame only. Of 90,000 to 100,000 clones in the sample, under 85% were seen once. The sequenced material came from PBMCs. These receptors all come from a woman aged 40 to 49 in good health and CMV-seronegative. The CDR3 runs from the conserved cysteine through the conserved F or W. A D gene is named only where the DNA matches it firmly. For some rows the clone size is stated as once, few or many, or as a class when expanded; others skip it.

clone_size,j_call,v_call,d_call,cdr3_aa,cdr3_nt
few,TRBJ1-1,TRBV29-1,-,CSVAGLAGNTEAFF,TGCAGCGTTGCGGGTTTGGCGGGTAACACTGAAGCTTTCTTT
-,TRBJ2-2,TRBV14,-,CASSQAWAGTGELFF,TGTGCCAGCAGCCAAGCTTGGGCGGGGACCGGGGAGCTGTTTTTT
-,TRBJ2-5,TRBV27,TRBD2,CASDEKEREGLGIGQETQYF,TGTGCCAGCGACGAGAAAGAGCGGGAGGGCCTAGGAATAGGCCAAGAGACCCAGTACTTC
-,TRBJ1-2,TRBV27,-,CASSPGYGYTF,TGTGCCAGCAGCCCGGGCTATGGCTACACCTTC
few,TRBJ2-3,TRBV5-1,-,CAHVGGDTQYF,TGCGCCCATGTAGGGGGAGATACGCAGTATTTT
-,TRBJ2-2,TRBV9,TRBD2,CASSTGLATGELFF,TGTGCCAGCAGCACGGGACTAGCCACCGGGGAGCTGTTTTTT
-,TRBJ2-7,TRBV19,TRBD1,CASSIDRGYEQYF,TGTGCCAGTAGTATTGACAGGGGCTACGAGCAGTACTTC
-,TRBJ1-3,TRBV6-5,-,CASRGGLGNTIYF,TGTGCCAGCAGAGGAGGGCTTGGAAACACCATATATTTT
-,TRBJ1-5,TRBV5-1,-,CASARTAGQPQHF,TGCGCCAGCGCGAGGACTGCGGGTCAGCCCCAGCATTTT
-,TRBJ2-2,TRBV18,TRBD1,CASSRDREQSGELFF,TGTGCCAGCTCACGGGACAGGGAGCAATCCGGGGAGCTGTTTTTT
-,TRBJ2-5,TRBV5-4,-,CASSLPATGPETQYF,TGTGCCAGCAGCCTCCCAGCAACGGGTCCAGAGACCCAGTACTTC
-,TRBJ1-1,TRBV12-5,TRBD1,CASGLVRQGAEAFF,TGTGCTAGTGGTTTGGTACGCCAGGGGGCTGAAGCTTTCTTT
-,TRBJ1-6,TRBV5-4,TRBD1,CASSPQGGNSPLHF,TGTGCCAGCAGCCCACAGGGGGGCAATTCACCCCTCCACTTT
few,TRBJ1-2,TRBV5-6,-,CASSLDRTNYGYTF,TGTGCCAGCAGCTTGGACAGGACTAACTATGGCTACACCTTC
-,TRBJ1-1,TRBV27,-,CASSLYPDTEAFF,TGTGCCAGCAGTTTATACCCAGACACTGAAGCTTTCTTT
few,TRBJ2-7,TRBV6-1,-,CASSLDRSEQYF,TGTGCCAGCAGTTTGGACAGATCCGAGCAGTACTTC
-,TRBJ1-4,TRBV7-7,-,CASSLGTRGTNEKLFF,TGTGCCAGCAGCTTAGGGACCAGGGGAACTAATGAAAAACTGTTTTTT
-,TRBJ2-7,TRBV27,TRBD2,CASSLVAGEEYEQYF,TGTGCCAGCAGTTTAGTGGCGGGAGAGGAGTACGAGCAGTACTTC
-,TRBJ2-1,TRBV6-6,TRBD1,CASTLGGFNNNEQFF,TGTGCCAGCACCCTAGGGGGCTTCAACAACAATGAGCAGTTCTTC
-,TRBJ2-4,TRBV5-1,TRBD1,CASSLDRGPGQNIQYF,TGCGCCAGCAGTTTAGACAGGGGGCCGGGGCAAAACATTCAGTACTTC
-,TRBJ2-7,TRBV19,-,CASSRDTSYEQYF,TGTGCCAGTAGTCGGGACACCTCCTACGAGCAGTACTTC
few,TRBJ1-1,TRBV25-1,-,CASSNPGFMNTEAFF,TGTGCCAGCAGTAACCCCGGGTTCATGAACACTGAAGCTTTCTTT
-,TRBJ2-4,TRBV13,-,CASSSPGVAKNIQYF,TGTGCCAGCAGCTCCCCGGGGGTAGCCAAAAACATTCAGTACTTC
-,TRBJ2-2,TRBV9,TRBD2,CASSPGLAALGELFF,TGTGCCAGCAGCCCCGGACTAGCAGCTTTAGGGGAGCTGTTTTTT
-,TRBJ1-2,TRBV13,-,CASSLGRRGVYGYTF,TGTGCCAGCAGCTTAGGGAGGCGGGGAGTCTATGGCTACACCTTC
few,TRBJ2-5,TRBV6-1,-,CASSTSRETQYF,TGTGCCAGTTCCACTAGCAGAGAGACCCAGTACTTC
-,TRBJ2-2,TRBV6-1,TRBD2,CASIKSGRVTGELFF,TGTGCCAGCATCAAAAGCGGGAGGGTCACCGGGGAGCTGTTTTTT
once,TRBJ2-3,TRBV27,TRBD2,CASSFQLAGGRTDTQYF,TGTGCCAGCAGTTTTCAACTAGCGGGAGGACGAACAGATACGCAGTATTTT
-,TRBJ2-1,TRBV7-2,-,CASSPTGGLNYNEQFF,TGTGCCAGCAGCCCGACGGGGGGCTTAAATTACAATGAGCAGTTCTTC
-,TRBJ1-2,TRBV18,TRBD1,CASSQVPGTGNYGYTF,TGTGCCAGCTCACAGGTCCCCGGGACAGGGAACTATGGCTACACCTTC
-,TRBJ2-3,TRBV7-3,TRBD2,CASRSGLAATKEPDTQYF,TGTGCCAGCAGGTCGGGACTAGCGGCCACTAAGGAACCAGATACGCAGTATTTT
-,TRBJ1-5,TRBV5-4,-,CASSLGRNQPQHF,TGTGCCAGCAGCTTGGGGAGAAATCAGCCCCAGCATTTT
-,TRBJ2-7,TRBV9,TRBD2,CASSGRGTSGAYEQYF,TGTGCCAGCAGCGGCCGAGGGACTAGCGGAGCCTACGAGCAGTACTTC
-,TRBJ1-6,TRBV6-1,-,CASSGYREYNSPLHF,TGTGCCAGCAGTGGTTACAGGGAGTATAATTCACCCCTCCACTTT
-,TRBJ2-1,TRBV5-4,TRBD2,CASNHGSGERLGEQFF,TGTGCCAGCAACCACGGGAGCGGGGAGCGGCTGGGTGAGCAGTTCTTC
-,TRBJ1-4,TRBV28,-,CASNPTGTQTEKLFF,TGTGCCAGCAACCCAACCGGGACACAAACTGAAAAACTGTTTTTT
-,TRBJ2-5,TRBV29-1,TRBD2,CSVGTFSGIETQYF,TGCAGCGTTGGAACCTTTAGCGGGATCGAGACCCAGTACTTC
-,TRBJ2-5,TRBV5-1,-,CASSLGGKLQETQYF,TGCGCCAGCAGCTTGGGCGGCAAACTCCAAGAGACCCAGTACTTC